Following are 14 T cell receptor beta chains from one sample sequenced in a study of control samples from healthy donors and cancer patients. Some clones are missing from TCRdb's copy, which holds only in-frame ones; the method was immunoSEQ multiplex PCR. Of roughly 50,000 clones detected, roughly 94% appear once; the ten largest clones hold around 3.7%. The sequenced sample consisted of blood. Source of these receptors: a man aged 25-45 years in good health.

This chain joins TRBV19 and TRBJ1-2, with D possibly matching TRBD1 (6 bases). V lost 5 bases and J 7 bases, leaving 17 bases between the germline ends. Germline CDR1 and CDR2: LNHDA and SQIVND (reference sequence). This CDR3 is 14 amino acids long. CDR3 region: CASSVPQGSLGYTF. The CDR3 nucleotides are TGTGCCAGTAGTGTCCCCCAGGGGTCCCTTGGCTACACCTTC.

The chain combines TRBV19 with TRBJ2-2, with 7 bases aligning to TRBD1. V trimming: 5 bases; J trimming: 3 bases; junction bases outside the gene matches: 6. Germline V CDR1 and CDR2: LNHDA, SQIVND (reference sequence). The CDR3 spans 15 residues. The CDR3, as DNA: TGTGCCAGTAGTGCCTCCGGGACAGACACCGGGGAGCTGTTTTTT. Translating it yields CASSASGTDTGELFF.

The chain joins TRBV2 to TRBJ2-2; 8 nucleotides match TRBD2. The CDR3 has 15 amino acids. The ends lost 5 bases at V and 5 bases at J; junction bases unmatched: 7. CDR1 SNHLY and CDR2 FYNNEI come from the germline V gene. CDR3 protein: CASSPIRGGTGELFF. In nucleotides, the CDR3 is TGTGCCAGCAGTCCGATACGGGGGGGGACCGGGGAGCTGTTTTTT.

The V and J genes are TRBV28 and TRBJ1-4; D gene ambiguous. The CDR3 is 14 amino acids. Trimming took 3 bases from V and 5 from J, leaving 10 bases between them. CDR1 is MDHEN and CDR2 is SYDVKM in the germline V gene. For the CDR3, the DNA is TGTGCCAGCAGTTTTGACCAGCAGAATGAAAAACTGTTTTTT. Translating it yields CASSFDQQNEKLFF.

The chain recombines TRBV5-1 with TRBJ1-6, with a tentative D call TRBD1 (5 bases). CDR3 length equals 18 residues. With 0 bases removed from V and 4 bases from J, the gap between germline ends came to 17 bases. Germline V gene lookup returns CDR1 SGHRS and CDR2 YFSETQ. The CDR3, as DNA: TGCGCCAGCAGCTTGGGGCCGGGGGAGCCGCGTTATAATTCACCCCTCCACTTT. Translating it yields CASSLGPGEPRYNSPLHF.

The rearrangement uses TRBV7-2 and TRBJ2-3; maybe TRBD2 (5 bases). CDR3 length equals 15 residues. CDR1 and CDR2 from the germline V gene are SGHTA and FQGNSA. Between the trimmed V and J ends, which lost 1 base and 5 bases, there was a span of 13 bases. The CDR3 nucleotides read TGTGCCAGCAGCTTAGTTCGGGGAACACAAGATACGCAGTATTTT. It translates to CASSLVRGTQDTQYF.

The chain employs TRBV5-1 and TRBJ2-2; D may correspond to TRBD1 or TRBD2 (5 bases each). The V end was cut by 1 base, the J end by 5 bases, with 9 bases between. Germline-derived CDR1 and CDR2 are SGHRS and YFSETQ. There are 14 residues in the CDR3. Here the CDR3 DNA reads TGCGCCAGCAGCTTGATGGGGGAGACCGGGGAGCTGTTTTTT. As protein: CASSLMGETGELFF.

This chain links TRBV28 with TRBJ1-5; 9 bases align to TRBD1. The V gene end was trimmed by 3 bases and the J gene end by 6 bases; junction bases not matched to a gene: 6. Germline CDR1 MDHEN, CDR2 SYDVKM. The CDR3 sequence is 15 residues long. CDR3 DNA: TGTGCCAGCAGTTTTTCGGGACAGGGAGGTCAGCCCCAGCATTTT. Its protein is CASSFSGQGGQPQHF.

The genes are TRBV9 and TRBJ2-1, with D perhaps given as TRBD1 or TRBD2 (5 bases each). The CDR3 contains 14 residues. Looked up from germline, CDR1 is SGDLS and CDR2 is YYNGEE. V lost 2 bases and J lost 10, with 16 bases in between. The DNA of the CDR3 is TGTGCCAGCAGCGTTTCCGGGACCCCCAGGGAGCAGTTCTTC. Translating it yields CASSVSGTPREQFF.

The V call is TRBV7-9, the J call TRBJ2-7, with D possibly being TRBD1 or TRBD2 (5 bases each). V dropped 3 bases and J dropped 8 bases, with 11 bases sitting between them. Germline CDR1 and CDR2: SEHNR and FQNEAQ (reference sequence). The CDR3 contains 12 residues. In DNA form, the CDR3 reads TGTGCCAGCAGCTTTGAAGAGGGGCAGCAGTACTTC. Its translation: CASSFEEGQQYF.

V gene TRBV13 combines with J gene TRBJ2-7; D not resolved. CDR1 and CDR2 from the germline V gene are PRHDT and FYEKMQ (reference sequence). This CDR3 has 11 amino acids. V lost 2 bases, J lost 6 bases, and 5 bases lay in between. CDR3 in DNA: TGTGCCAGCAGCTTAAGTGCCGAGCAGTACTTC. Translated, it gives CASSLSAEQYF.

The gene calls are TRBV28 and TRBJ2-7; D might be TRBD2 (8 bases). The CDR3 runs 18 residues. V shed 0 bases and J shed 3 bases, with 21 bases lying between them. Germline CDR1 and CDR2: MDHEN and SYDVKM. The CDR3 DNA reads as TGTGCCAGCAGTTTATGCCTAAGGGGGCGGGGGGCCTTCTACGAGCAGTACTTC. Translated: CASSLCLRGRGAFYEQYF. Using reference TRBV28 and TRBJ2-7 for the parts outside the CDR3, the full variable domain is DVKVTQSSRYLVKRTGEKVFLECVQDMDHENMFWYRQDPGLGLRLIYFSYDVKMKEKGDIPEGYSVSREKKERFSLILESASTNQTSMYLCASSLCLRGRGAFYEQYFGPGTRLTVT.

The gene calls are TRBV7-9 and TRBJ1-1, with D possibly matching TRBD1 (5 bases). Germline CDR1 SEHNR, CDR2 FQNEAQ (reference sequence). The ends were cut back, 5 bases at V and 7 bases at J, with 17 bases in the middle. CDR3 length: 14 amino acids. The CDR3 DNA sequence: TGTGCCAGCAGCCCAGGGATCTCGGCTGGTGAAGCTTTCTTT. Its protein is CASSPGISAGEAFF.

V gene TRBV2 combines with J gene TRBJ2-5; perhaps D is TRBD1 or TRBD2 (7 bases each). V was pared by 8 bases and J by 2 bases, with 12 bases between. Looked up from germline, CDR1 is SNHLY and CDR2 is FYNNEI. The CDR3 is 13 residues long. CDR3 loop: CASGQGGQETQYF. In DNA, the CDR3 is TGTGCCAGCGGTCAGGGGGGGCAAGAGACCCAGTACTTC.